This T cell receptor (beta chain) originates from a study of regulatory T cells in long-lasting Graves disease. This clonotype occurred a few times. The CDR3 sequence is 14 residues long. From germline, CDR1 is SQVTM and CDR2 ANQGSEA. The V and J ends lost 1 base and 2 bases respectively, with 12 bases between them. Time point denoted: persistent/refractory GD, antithyroid drugs over 5 years with positive TRAb. After RNA was extracted from PBMCs, the TCR library was made from it. Combining iRepertoire HTBI primers with Arm-PCR of CDR3 regions, the authors built TCR beta libraries. Each CDR3 protein is one row after TCRdb ran MiXCR on the multiplex PCR reads. The sample lists a few hundred thousand distinct CDR3 sequences; 20% to 25% were seen once.

The sample consisted of peripheral blood mononuclear cells (PBMCs), taken when the disease was refractory, from a patient treated with antithyroid drugs. This TCR came from a female donor with Graves disease. The chain employs TRBV29-1 and TRBJ2-7; tentatively, D is TRBD1 or TRBD2 (5 bases each). The CDR3 coding sequence is TGCAGCGTTGAAGGAGCAGAGGGGACCTACGAGCAGTACTTC. It is translated as CSVEGAEGTYEQYF.